The rows below give T cell receptor beta chains drawn from one sample of a study of T cells in Graves' hyperthyroidism and ophthalmopathy. TCRdb reprocessed the multiplex PCR reads via MiXCR and lists one record per CDR3 protein. Here the sample spans about 840,000 distinct CDR3 sequences, roughly 40% being singletons. The sequenced material came from blood. All receptors derive from a man aged 18 to 30 with Graves' hyperthyroidism. The CDR3 runs from the conserved cysteine through the conserved F or W. D genes are given only for firm matches. Clone sizes are given selectively: once, few, many, or a class where the clone is expanded.

>-|-|13|TRBJ2-2|TRBV7-3
CASSSVAGGELFF
TGTGCCAGCAGCTCCGTAGCTGGCGGGGAGCTGTTTTTT
>many|TRBD1|13|TRBJ1-1|TRBV24-1
CAIEGTVDTEAFF
TGTGCCATCGAAGGGACAGTTGACACTGAAGCTTTCTTT
>-|-|14|TRBJ1-3|TRBV20-1
CSVLTGSSGNTIYF
TGCAGTGTTCTGACGGGGAGCTCTGGAAACACCATATATTTT
>-|-|11|TRBJ2-2|TRBV7-2
CASSLMGSCFF
-
>-|-|15|TRBJ1-3|TRBV7-9
CASSYGTDYGYTIYF
TGTGCCAGCAGCTACGGGACGGACTATGGCTACACCATATATTTT
>few|-|14|TRBJ2-7|TRBV20-1
CSARGTAAHYEQYF
TGCAGTGCTAGAGGGACGGCCGCGCACTACGAGCAGTACTTC
>once|-|15|TRBJ2-1|TRBV24-1
CATSDSRGPGDEQFF
TGTGCCACCAGTGATTCAAGGGGTCCAGGCGATGAGCAGTTCTTC
>many|-|14|TRBJ1-6|TRBV11-1
CASSLLEVNSPLHF
TGTGCCAGCAGCTTACTTGAAGTTAATTCACCCCTCCACTTT
>-|-|14|TRBJ2-5|TRBV25-1
CASRPQTGLETQYF
TGTGCCAGCAGGCCCCAAACAGGGCTGGAGACCCAGTACTTC
>few|TRBD1|16|TRBJ1-6|TRBV7-9
CASSQAPTGEQEALHF
TGTGCCAGCAGCCAAGCCCCCACAGGGGAGCAAGAGGCCCTCCACTTT
>few|-|14|TRBJ1-2|TRBV4-2
CASSQDGRGYGYTF
TGTGCCAGCAGCCAAGATGGGAGGGGCTATGGCTACACCTTC
>few|-|16|TRBJ2-2|TRBV5-4
CASSLALRGNTGELFF
TGTGCCAGCAGCTTGGCCCTCAGGGGGAACACCGGGGAGCTGTTTTTT
>-|-|14|TRBJ2-2|TRBV29-1
CSGLQAVNTGELFF
TGCAGCGGTTTACAAGCGGTGAACACCGGGGAGCTGTTTTTT
>-|-|12|TRBJ1-1|TRBV6-5
CASSYSGHKGIF
TGTGCCAGCAGTTACTCCGGCCATAAAGGTATTTTT
>few|-|14|TRBJ1-1|TRBV9
CASSLDESNTEAFF
TGTGCCAGCAGCTTAGATGAGTCGAACACTGAAGCTTTCTTT
>-|TRBD1|15|TRBJ1-6|TRBV30
CAWSAGTGVYSPLHF
TGTGCCTGGAGCGCCGGGACAGGGGTTTATTCACCCCTCCACTTT
>-|-|14|TRBJ1-5|TRBV20-1
CSAQDGAHNQPQHF
TGCAGTGCCCAGGACGGGGCCCACAATCAGCCCCAGCATTTT
>few|-|13|TRBJ1-1|TRBV5-1
CASSFTQGSEAFF
TGCGCCAGCAGCTTTACACAGGGTTCTGAAGCTTTCTTT
>-|TRBD2|17|TRBJ2-5|TRBV5-1
CASSYGLAGTYQETQYF
TGCGCCAGCAGCTACGGACTAGCGGGGACGTACCAAGAGACCCAGTACTTC
>many|-|14|TRBJ1-6|TRBV10-1
CASSDGSYNSPLHF
TGCGCCAGCAGTGACGGTTCCTATAATTCACCCCTCCACTTT
>-|-|15|TRBJ1-2|TRBV19
CASSIDPGRSYGYTF
TGTGCCAGTAGTATAGATCCGGGCAGAAGCTATGGCTACACCTTC
>few|TRBD2|16|TRBJ2-7|TRBV7-2
CASSPSTSGHPYEQYF
TGTGCCAGCAGTCCATCGACTAGCGGGCACCCCTACGAGCAGTACTTC
>few|-|16|TRBJ1-1|TRBV7-8
CASSPRRGRLNTEAFF
TGTGCCAGCAGCCCTAGGAGAGGGAGGCTCAACACTGAAGCTTTCTTT
>few|-|14|TRBJ2-7|TRBV5-1
CASSSGQRRYEQYF
TGCGCCAGCAGCTCAGGACAGAGGAGGTACGAGCAGTACTTC
>-|-|17|TRBJ2-3|TRBV9
CASSVVFGDSFTDTQYF
TGTGCCAGCAGCGTAGTCTTCGGAGATTCCTTCACAGATACGCAGTATTTT
>many|-|13|TRBJ1-5|TRBV19
CASSTKKNQPQHF
TGTGCCAGTAGTACCAAGAAAAATCAGCCCCAGCATTTT
>-|-|13|TRBJ1-2|TRBV19
CASSMGLADGYTF
TGTGCCAGTAGTATGGGACTAGCGGATGGCTACACCTTC
>-|TRBD1|15|TRBJ2-5|TRBV7-2
CASSLTQGASETQYF
TGCGCCAGCAGCTTAACACAGGGGGCGTCAGAGACCCAGTACTTC
>few|TRBD1|16|TRBJ1-5|TRBV19
CASSIRDRGFYQPQHF
TGTGCCAGTAGTATACGGGACAGGGGGTTTTATCAGCCCCAGCATTTT
>-|TRBD1|15|TRBJ1-1|TRBV5-1
CASSPGQGAGAEAFF
TGCGCCAGCAGCCCCGGACAGGGGGCAGGGGCTGAAGCTTTCTTT
>-|-|11|TRBJ2-7|TRBV11-1
CARGESYEQYF
TGTGCCAGGGGGGAATCCTACGAGCAGTACTTC
>many|-|16|TRBJ1-6|TRBV25-1
CASRAPGHKNNSPLHF
TGTGCCAGCAGGGCTCCGGGACACAAAAATAATTCACCCCTCCACTTT
>few|TRBD2|13|TRBJ2-7|TRBV20-1
CSPTGTSSYEQYF
TGCAGTCCTACCGGGACTAGCAGTTACGAGCAGTACTTC
>-|-|15|TRBJ2-7|TRBV12-3/TRBV12-4
CASSLRRMYSYEQYF
TGTGCCAGCAGTCTAAGGCGGATGTACTCCTACGAGCAGTACTTC
>once|-|15|TRBJ1-2|TRBV10-3
CAISLFGGDPYGYTF
TGTGCCATCAGTTTGTTTGGGGGCGATCCCTATGGCTACACCTTC
>many|TRBD1|14|TRBJ1-6|TRBV10-2
CASRRDRGLAPLHF
TGCGCCAGCAGAAGGGACAGGGGTCTGGCACCCCTCCACTTT
>-|-|13|TRBJ2-2|TRBV7-9
CASSLATAGELFF
TGTGCCAGCAGCTTAGCCACGGCCGGGGAGCTGTTTTTT
>-|TRBD1|15|TRBJ2-3|TRBV5-4
CASSLGQGAQDTQYF
TGTGCCAGCAGCTTGGGACAGGGGGCCCAAGATACGCAGTATTTT
>-|-|10|TRBJ1-1|TRBV28
CASRGNGAFF
TGTGCCAGCAGAGGGAATGGGGCTTTCTTT
>-|-|14|TRBJ2-7|TRBV7-9
CASTSGTGPYEQYF
TGTGCCAGCACCTCAGGGACTGGCCCCTACGAGCAGTACTTC
>-|TRBD1|16|TRBJ1-1|TRBV7-8
CASSYTRTGWGTEAFF
TGTGCCAGCAGCTATACCCGGACAGGTTGGGGGACTGAAGCTTTCTTT
>few|-|16|TRBJ2-2|TRBV19
CASSLHLTRNTGELFF
TGTGCCAGTAGCCTCCACTTGACAAGGAACACCGGGGAGCTGTTTTTT